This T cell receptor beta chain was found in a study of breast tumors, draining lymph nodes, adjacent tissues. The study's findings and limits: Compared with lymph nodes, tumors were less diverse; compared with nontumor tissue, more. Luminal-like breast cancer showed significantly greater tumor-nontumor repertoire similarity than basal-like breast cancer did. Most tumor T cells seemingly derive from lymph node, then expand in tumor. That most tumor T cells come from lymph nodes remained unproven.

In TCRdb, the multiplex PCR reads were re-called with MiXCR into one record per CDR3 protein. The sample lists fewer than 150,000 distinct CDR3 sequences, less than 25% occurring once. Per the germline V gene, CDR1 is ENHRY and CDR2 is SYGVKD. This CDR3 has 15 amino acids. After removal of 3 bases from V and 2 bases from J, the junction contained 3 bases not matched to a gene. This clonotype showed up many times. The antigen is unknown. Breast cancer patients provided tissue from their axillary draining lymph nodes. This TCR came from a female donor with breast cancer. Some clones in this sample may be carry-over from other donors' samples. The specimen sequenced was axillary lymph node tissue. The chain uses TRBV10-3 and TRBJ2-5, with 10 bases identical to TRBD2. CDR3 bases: TGTGCCATCAGTGAAGGACTAGCGGCACAAGAGACCCAGTACTTC. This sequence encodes CAISEGLAAQETQYF.